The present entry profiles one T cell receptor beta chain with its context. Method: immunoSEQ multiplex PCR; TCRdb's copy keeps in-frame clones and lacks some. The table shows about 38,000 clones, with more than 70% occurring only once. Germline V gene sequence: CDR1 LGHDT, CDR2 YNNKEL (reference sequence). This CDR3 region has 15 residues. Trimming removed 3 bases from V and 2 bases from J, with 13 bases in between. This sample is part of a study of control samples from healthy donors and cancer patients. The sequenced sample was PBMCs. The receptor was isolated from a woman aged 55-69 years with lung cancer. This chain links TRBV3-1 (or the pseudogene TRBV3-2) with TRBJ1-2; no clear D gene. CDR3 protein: CASSHGRLGNYGYTF. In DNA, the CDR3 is TGTGCCAGCAGCCACGGAAGACTCGGGAACTATGGCTACACCTTC.